These 27 T cell receptor beta chains were all obtained from the same sample, sequenced in a study of T cell changes during pregnancy in multiple sclerosis. The repertoire was sequenced with immunoSEQ multiplex PCR; TCRdb's copy has only in-frame clones and lacks some. This sample yields under 110,000 clones, of which roughly 92% are seen a single time; 1.5% to 2% belongs to the top ten. Here the sequenced sample was peripheral blood, taken after pregnancy. These receptors were taken from a female donor with multiple sclerosis, enrolled in a pregnancy study.

This sequence joins TRBV19 and TRBJ1-6; 7 bases align to TRBD1. Germline loops: CDR1 LNHDA, CDR2 SQIVND (reference sequence). Trimming took 7 bases from V and 10 from J; bases not matched to a gene: 7. There are 13 residues in the CDR3. CDR3 nucleotide sequence: TGTGCCAGTACAGGGGGTCTGCGGTCACCCCTCCACTTT. This encodes CASTGGLRSPLHF.

The rearrangement uses TRBV4-1 and TRBJ2-7; TRBD2 matches at 9 bases. The V gene's germline CDR1 is MGHRA and CDR2 YSYEKL. There are 17 residues in the CDR3. V was clipped by 3 bases and J by 4 bases; unmatched bases: 13. The CDR3 protein is CASSHRAEIAGEYEQYF. CDR3 nucleotides: TGCGCCAGCAGCCATCGGGCCGAAATAGCGGGAGAATACGAGCAGTACTTC.

This chain connects TRBV27 to TRBJ1-6; TRBD1 agrees at 10 bases. This CDR3 has 14 amino acids. Germline loops: CDR1 MNHEY, CDR2 SMNVEV (reference sequence). The J segment lost 7 bases and the V segment lost 9 bases, leaving 6 bases of the junction unmatched. In DNA, the CDR3 is TGTGCCAGTCTGCCGGACAGGGGGAATTCACCCCTCCACTTT. Protein: CASLPDRGNSPLHF.

The chain recombines TRBV27 with TRBJ1-1; D is possibly TRBD1 (6 bases). The V gene lost 8 bases and the J gene lost 1 base, with 11 bases spanning the gap. The length of the CDR3 is 13 residues. The germline gives CDR1 MNHEY, CDR2 SMNVEV (reference sequence). The CDR3 protein is CASQGRANTEAFF. CDR3 DNA sequence: TGTGCCAGCCAGGGGAGGGCGAACACTGAAGCTTTCTTT.

This clone showed up just once. This chain connects TRBV27 to TRBJ2-3, with 9 bases identical to TRBD2. With V trimmed by 9 bases and J by 3 bases, 16 bases remained unmatched. The CDR3 contains 17 residues. CDR1 is MNHEY, CDR2 SMNVEV, per germline (reference sequence). The CDR3 spells CASLRRLAGLGTDTQYF. The CDR3 nucleotides are TGTGCCAGTTTGCGAAGGCTAGCGGGATTGGGAACAGATACGCAGTATTTT.

This chain joins TRBV30 and TRBJ2-2; D is perhaps TRBD2 (5 bases). Germline V gene data show CDR1 as GTSNPN and CDR2 as SVGIG (reference sequence). The CDR3 loop spans 13 amino acids. V shed 0 bases and J shed 6 bases, with 8 bases lying between them. The CDR3 loop reads CAWSVGVPGELFF. The CDR3 DNA is TGTGCCTGGAGTGTGGGAGTACCCGGGGAGCTGTTTTTT.

This clone was observed once. The chain uses TRBV6-5 and TRBJ1-1, with D unclear. Germline loops: CDR1 MNHEY, CDR2 SVGAGI. The CDR3 contains 15 residues. With 0 bases removed from V and 3 bases from J, the gap between germline ends came to 11 bases. The CDR3 DNA reads as TGTGCCAGCAGTTACTCGACTATCGGGGACACTGAAGCTTTCTTT. It translates to CASSYSTIGDTEAFF.

The J gene is TRBJ2-2, the V gene TRBV6-6; 8 bases are a match to TRBD1. The CDR3 length is 14 residues. Germline V gives CDR1 MNHNY, CDR2 SVGAGI (reference sequence). Unmatched junction bases numbered 3, after V lost 7 bases and J lost 2 bases. The CDR3 region has the DNA TGTGCCAGCAACGACAGGGGAAACACCGGGGAGCTGTTTTTT. As protein: CASNDRGNTGELFF.

The V call is TRBV5-6, the J call TRBJ1-2; 9 bases agree with TRBD1. The CDR3 sequence is 14 residues long. Germline lookup yields CDR1 SGHDT and CDR2 YYEEEE. V shed 4 bases, J shed 5 bases, and the junction held 6 bases outside the gene matches. The CDR3 sequence is CASSGGQGIYGYTF. The CDR3 coding sequence is TGTGCCAGCAGCGGGGGACAGGGAATTTATGGCTACACCTTC.

V and J are TRBV5-1 and TRBJ2-7; TRBD1 might be the D (6 bases). In germline, CDR1 is SGHRS, CDR2 YFSETQ. This CDR3 has 15 residues. Trimming shortened V by 0 bases and J by 6 bases, and 16 bases separated the two germline ends. As DNA, the CDR3 is TGCGCCAGCAGCTTGGGACAGGTCGGCATAGTCGAGCAGTACTTC. Translated: CASSLGQVGIVEQYF.

The chain links TRBV11-2 to TRBJ1-1; D remains unclear. The V gene lost 5 bases and the J gene lost 4 bases, with 14 bases spanning the gap. The CDR3 loop spans 14 amino acids. Germline V gives CDR1 SGHAT, CDR2 FQNNGV. CDR3 in amino acids: CASSRERVPTEAFF. CDR3 DNA: TGTGCCAGCAGCCGGGAGAGGGTGCCCACTGAAGCTTTCTTT.

The chain links TRBV4-1 to TRBJ2-5; 14 nucleotides align to TRBD2. With 2 bases clipped from V and 0 bases from J, the junction kept 11 bases outside the gene matches. The CDR3 length is 20 residues. Per the germline V gene, CDR1 is MGHRA and CDR2 is YSYEKL. CDR3 sequence (DNA): TGCGCCAGCAGCCAACCTGCCGGGACTAGCGGGGGCCCGTACCAAGAGACCCAGTACTTC. Protein sequence: CASSQPAGTSGGPYQETQYF.

The V call is TRBV6-1, the J call TRBJ1-3, with D possibly matching TRBD1 (5 bases). This CDR3 is built from 12 residues. Germline CDR1 is MNHNS and CDR2 is SASEGT. V was shortened by 10 bases and J by 8 bases, with 15 bases between the two germline ends. As DNA, the CDR3 is TGTGCCACCTCCAGGGCATCGGACACCATATATTTT. This sequence encodes CATSRASDTIYF.

This clone has just one count. The chain employs TRBV5-1 and TRBJ1-1, with D possibly being TRBD1 (5 bases). CDR1 is SGHRS and CDR2 is YFSETQ in the germline V gene. Trimming pared 2 bases from V and 4 bases from J, leaving 12 bases between. There are 14 residues in the CDR3. The CDR3 bases are TGCGCCAGCAGCTTTAAGGGGTCCGTCACTGAAGCTTTCTTT. Translated: CASSFKGSVTEAFF.

Note on this clone: This sample includes further DNA sequences coding for the same CDR3. The rearrangement joins TRBV15 to TRBJ2-5; D unresolved. Trimming took off 0 bases at V and 2 bases at J, with 7 bases between the two ends. CDR3 length: 14 amino acids. Germline V gene sequence: CDR1 LNHNV, CDR2 YYDKDF (reference sequence). The CDR3 loop is CATSRDILQETQYF. CDR3 nucleotides: TGTGCCACCAGCAGAGACATACTACAAGAGACCCAGTACTTC.

The V and J genes are TRBV18 and TRBJ1-1, with D possibly being TRBD1 (6 bases). The CDR3 is made up of 15 amino acids. Deletions cut 3 bases from V and 1 base from J, with 12 bases between. Germline CDR1 reads KGHSH; CDR2 reads LQKENI. CDR3 coding DNA: TGTGCCAGCTCACCTGCAGGGGATAAGAACACTGAAGCTTTCTTT. Translation gives CASSPAGDKNTEAFF.

This chain connects TRBV11-2 to TRBJ1-2; 9 positions agree with TRBD1. The length of the CDR3 is 16 residues. The germline V gene encodes CDR1 SGHAT and CDR2 FQNNGV. Trimming at V came to 3 bases and at J to 8 bases, leaving 13 bases not matched to a gene. CDR3 nucleotide sequence: TGTGCCAGCAGCTTTACGAGGACAGGGGCGCAATCCGGCTACACCTTC. This encodes CASSFTRTGAQSGYTF.

The chain combines TRBV15 with TRBJ2-7; 7 nucleotides line up with TRBD1. The V and J ends lost 4 bases and 0 bases, in that order; junction bases with no gene match: 9. The germline V gene encodes CDR1 LNHNV and CDR2 YYDKDF (reference sequence). This CDR3 is built from 16 residues. The CDR3 region is CATSKTGTVSSYEQYF. The CDR3 bases are TGTGCCACCAGCAAGACCGGGACAGTGAGCTCCTACGAGCAGTACTTC.

The chain combines TRBV2 with TRBJ1-2; D remains ambiguous. The CDR3 spans 12 residues. V lost 1 base to trimming and J lost 7 bases, with 7 bases between them. The V gene's germline CDR1 is SNHLY and CDR2 FYNNEI. The CDR3 protein is CASSEDGFGYTF. CDR3 sequence (DNA): TGTGCCAGCAGTGAAGACGGGTTTGGCTACACCTTC.

V is TRBV29-1 and J is TRBJ2-2; a possible D gene is TRBD1 (6 bases). The V end lost 4 bases, the J end lost 6 bases, and 12 bases lay between the germline ends. The V gene's germline CDR1 is SQVTM and CDR2 ANQGSEA. CDR3 length: 13 amino acids. Here the CDR3 DNA reads TGCAGCGTTGGGATACAGGGACCCGGGGAGCTGTTTTTT. Protein sequence: CSVGIQGPGELFF.

J is TRBJ2-7 and V is TRBV9, with TRBD2 matching 7 bases. This CDR3 is built from 13 residues. Germline V CDR1 and CDR2: SGDLS, YYNGEE. CDR3 sequence reads: CASGREPTYEQYF. The CDR3 DNA is TGTGCAAGTGGGCGGGAGCCGACCTACGAGCAGTACTTC.

Regarding this clone: Germline and junction disagree at one end, which may indicate a read error. This chain links TRBV6-5 with TRBJ1-5; TRBD1 aligns across 11 bases. Germline CDR1 reads MNHEY; CDR2 reads SVGAGI. This CDR3 is built from 14 residues. The CDR3 DNA is TGTACCAGCAGCTGGACAGGGGGCAGTCAGCCCCAGCATTTT. Its translation: CTSSWTGGSQPQHF.

The chain is built from TRBV19 and TRBJ2-7, with D perhaps TRBD2 (6 bases). The CDR3 length is 13 residues. Between the trimmed V and J ends, which lost 4 bases and 7 bases, there was a span of 14 bases. The germline V gene has CDR1 LNHDA and CDR2 SQIVND (reference sequence). CDR3 in DNA: TGTGCCAGTAGTAGCGGGACCCGAGGGGAGCAGTACTTC. Its translation: CASSSGTRGEQYF.

This chain links TRBV2 with TRBJ2-7; 7 bases are shared with TRBD2. This CDR3 contains 14 residues. The V and J ends lost 2 bases and 5 bases, in that order; junction bases with no gene match: 6. The germline V gene encodes CDR1 SNHLY and CDR2 FYNNEI. The CDR3: CASSERAGVHEQYF. CDR3 coding DNA: TGTGCCAGCAGTGAACGTGCGGGGGTCCACGAGCAGTACTTC. The full variable domain, completed using reference TRBV2 and TRBJ2-7, is EPEVTQTPSHQVTQMGQEVILRCVPISNHLYFYWYRQILGQKVEFLVSFYNNEISEKSEIFDDQFSVERPDGSNFTLKIRSTKLEDSAMYFCASSERAGVHEQYFGPGTRLTVT.

V usage is TRBV7-6 and J usage is TRBJ1-5; D is unclear. The CDR3 covers 13 residues. Germline values: CDR1 SGHVS, CDR2 FNYEAQ. Trimming removed 5 bases from V and 5 bases from J, with 10 bases in between. Here the CDR3 reads CASSPHRDQPQHF. CDR3 sequence (DNA): TGTGCCAGCAGCCCTCACCGGGATCAGCCCCAGCATTTT.

The rearrangement uses TRBV7-9 and TRBJ1-4; TRBD1 matches at 7 bases. V shed 7 bases, J shed 0 bases, and the junction held 5 bases outside the gene matches. In germline, CDR1 is SEHNR, CDR2 FQNEAQ (reference sequence). The CDR3 has 15 amino acids. The DNA for the CDR3 is TGTGCCAGCAAGGGGGCCGTTGCAACTAATGAAAAACTGTTTTTT. It translates to CASKGAVATNEKLFF.

The J gene is TRBJ1-5, the V gene TRBV7-9; D perhaps matches TRBD1 (5 bases). Germline V lookup: CDR1 SEHNR, CDR2 FQNEAQ (reference sequence). Trimming shortened V by 2 bases and J by 1 base, and 9 bases separated the two germline ends. The CDR3 consists of 15 residues. The CDR3 DNA follows: TGTGCCAGCAGCTTACAGGGATCAAGCAATCAGCCCCAGCATTTT. Translated, it gives CASSLQGSSNQPQHF.